This T cell receptor beta chain derives from a study of control samples from healthy donors and cancer patients. Per the germline V gene, CDR1 is SGDLS and CDR2 is YYNGEE. The CDR3 sequence is 14 residues long. V was trimmed by 3 bases and J by 5 bases, leaving 13 bases between them. Only in-frame clones appear in the TCRdb table, and some are missing; sequencing was by immunoSEQ multiplex PCR. The repertoire holds about 130,000 clones, with approximately 90% as singletons. Sequencing used blood. This chain uses TRBV9 with TRBJ2-3, with D possibly TRBD2 on 6 matching bases. The source of this sequence is a man aged 18 to 35 in good health. CDR3 bases: TGTGCCAGCAGCGCCGGGCGGGGAGTAGATACGCAGTATTTT. Its protein product is CASSAGRGVDTQYF.